This T cell receptor (beta chain) was identified during a study of immune characterization of retroperitoneal liposarcoma. This clonotype was found many times. The CDR3 loop spans 18 amino acids. Germline values: CDR1 SGHVS, CDR2 FQNEAQ. V gave up 5 bases and J gave up 2 bases; unmatched junction bases: 16. TCRdb ran MiXCR on the PCR reads and lists one entry per CDR3 protein. This sample has roughly 9,700 distinct CDR3 sequences, with roughly a quarter found just once. This TCR was sampled from a female donor with retroperitoneal liposarcoma. The gene calls are TRBV7-8 and TRBJ2-3, with TRBD1 matching 7 bases. The sample taken for sequencing was tumor tissue. The CDR3 sequence is CASSITTIDRAATDTQYF. CDR3 in DNA: TGTGCCAGCAGCATAACCACTATCGACAGGGCTGCCACAGATACGCAGTATTTT.